These 25 T cell receptor beta chains were sequenced from one sample in a study of response to subunit inactivated influenza vaccine (dated by TCRdb to 2016 to 2019). Library method: RT-PCR. TCRdb names Illumina HiSeq 2500 as the instrument used. The public sequencing data were trimmed at Q25 with fastp and processed into clonotypes with MiXCR by TCRdb, which kept only in-frame beta chains. Rows matching on CDR3 protein sequence are summarized as one entry with the most common DNA and genes. The sample profile shows roughly 780,000 distinct CDR3 sequences; roughly 18% of them were found once. The ten top clones hold around 9.9% of the sample. The material was PBMCs from blood, obtained 5 days after vaccination. These receptors were obtained from a man aged 50-60 years who received an inactivated influenza vaccine. Donor details come from another sample of the same person, matched by shared clones.

V gene TRBV18 combines with J gene TRBJ1-1, with D perhaps TRBD1 (5 bases). CDR1 is KGHSH and CDR2 is LQKENI in the germline V gene. Trimming removed 2 bases from V and 4 bases from J, with 14 bases in between. The CDR3 loop spans 15 amino acids. CDR3 nucleotide sequence: TGTGCCAGCTCACCAGTGTTCAGGGAGGGCACTGAAGCTTTCTTT. Its translation: CASSPVFREGTEAFF. The full variable domain, its missing parts supplied by reference TRBV18 and TRBJ1-1, is NAGVMQNPRHLVRRRGQEARLRCSPMKGHSHVYWYRQLPEEGLKFMVYLQKENIIDESGMPKERFSAEFPKEGPSILRIQQVVRGDSAAYFCASSPVFREGTEAFFGQGTRLTVV.

In this sample, this clonotype turned up a few times. This chain uses TRBV5-1 with TRBJ2-1, with 7 bases aligning to TRBD1. CDR3 length equals 16 residues. V shed 4 bases and J 8 bases; nucleotides not matched to a gene: 15. The germline CDR1 and CDR2 sequences are SGHRS and YFSETQ. CDR3 in amino acids: CASSLQTGIVEDEQFF. CDR3 nucleotides: TGCGCCAGCAGCCTTCAGACAGGGATTGTAGAGGATGAGCAGTTCTTC.

This clonotype was counted a few times. This CDR3 reads CSARDPPRAFF. As DNA, the CDR3 is TGCAGTGCTAGAGATCCCCCCAGGGCTTTCTTT. The V and J genes are TRBV20-1 and TRBJ1-1; D unclear. The ends were cut back, 0 bases at V and 11 bases at J, with 10 bases in the middle. The CDR3 is made up of 11 amino acids. Germline V gene data show CDR1 as DFQATT and CDR2 as SNEGSKA (reference sequence).

The rearrangement links TRBV11-2 to TRBJ2-2; 12 positions match TRBD2. Losses at the gene ends were 5 bases for V and 6 bases for J; bases not matched to a gene: 7. The CDR3 covers 16 residues. Looked up from germline, CDR1 is SGHAT and CDR2 is FQNNGV. CDR3 coding DNA: TGTGCCAGCAGCCAAGGAGGACTAGCGGGGCCCGGGGAGCTGTTTTTT. Its translation: CASSQGGLAGPGELFF.

The rearrangement uses TRBV4-2 and TRBJ2-7; 7 bases are shared with TRBD1. The J segment lost 6 bases and the V segment lost 4 bases, leaving 6 bases of the junction unmatched. The germline gives CDR1 LGHNA, CDR2 YNFKEQ. The CDR3 is 13 amino acids. The CDR3 DNA is TGTGCCAGCAGCCCTTCGGCAGGGGGCGAGCAGTACTTC. This translates into CASSPSAGGEQYF.

The chain combines TRBV18 with TRBJ1-1; no reliable D call. The CDR3 extends over 15 amino acids. Looked up from germline, CDR1 is KGHSH and CDR2 is LQKENI. Trimming pared 2 bases from V and 4 bases from J, leaving 14 bases between. CDR3 sequence reads: CASSPSQWSVTEAFF. CDR3 coding DNA: TGTGCCAGCTCACCATCTCAATGGTCGGTCACTGAAGCTTTCTTT.

In this sample, this clonotype turned up a few times. J is TRBJ2-6 and V is TRBV7-2, with TRBD1 identical over 9 bases. The J segment lost 3 bases and the V segment lost 5 bases, leaving 8 bases of the junction unmatched. The CDR3 is 17 residues long. The germline gives CDR1 SGHTA, CDR2 FQGNSA. CDR3: CASSHGQGRIGANVLTF. The CDR3 DNA reads as TGTGCCAGCAGCCACGGACAGGGGAGGATTGGGGCCAACGTCCTGACTTTC.

In this sample, this clonotype turned up a few times. The chain has TRBV29-1 and TRBJ1-3, with TRBD1 identical over 8 bases. V lost 5 bases and J lost 8; bases outside the gene matches: 14. Germline V gene sequence: CDR1 SQVTM, CDR2 ANQGSEA. The length of the CDR3 is 15 residues. CDR3 protein: CSVTRSGGSDDTIYF. The DNA for the CDR3 is TGCAGCGTTACCCGCTCAGGGGGCTCGGACGACACCATATATTTT. The full variable domain, rest sourced from reference TRBV29-1 and TRBJ1-3, is SAVISQKPSRDICQRGTSLTIQCQVDSQVTMMFWYRQQPGQSLTLIATANQGSEATYESGFVIDKFPISRPNLTFSTLTVSNMSPEDSSIYLCSVTRSGGSDDTIYFGEGSWLTVV.

The V gene is TRBV20-1, the J gene TRBJ2-1; 7 nucleotides agree with TRBD1. Germline V gives CDR1 DFQATT, CDR2 SNEGSKA (reference sequence). The ends lost 3 bases at V and 1 base at J; junction bases unmatched: 9. The CDR3 sequence is 16 residues long. The chain's CDR3 is CSASGFQGDSYNEQFF. The CDR3 DNA reads as TGCAGTGCTAGCGGTTTCCAGGGGGATTCCTACAATGAGCAGTTCTTC.

This clonotype was counted between two and nine times. The chain combines TRBV4-3 with TRBJ1-4; tentatively, D is TRBD1 (6 bases). CDR1 LGHNA and CDR2 YSLEER come from the germline V gene. Trimming stripped 1 base from V and 6 bases from J, with 12 bases between. The CDR3 extends over 15 amino acids. This CDR3 reads CASSQVRDTYEKLFF. CDR3 sequence (DNA): TGCGCCAGCAGCCAAGTCCGGGACACCTATGAAAAACTGTTTTTT.

The V and J genes are TRBV12-3 or TRBV12-4 and TRBJ2-5, with D unresolved. The V gene lost 4 bases and the J gene lost 14 bases, with 14 bases spanning the gap. The CDR3 consists of 11 residues. The chain's CDR3 is CASSSGQEYYF. CDR3 DNA: TGTGCCAGCAGTTCCGGTCAGGAATATTACTTC.

This clonotype showed up just a few times. The CDR3 coding sequence is TGCAGCGTCGGTGGGGGGGGACAATGGGTTGCCGAGCAGTACTTC. It is translated as CSVGGGGQWVAEQYF. The chain joins TRBV29-1 to TRBJ2-7; D possibly corresponds to TRBD2 (7 bases). Trimming left V 6 bases short and J 6 bases short, with 24 bases between. Germline lookup yields CDR1 SQVTM and CDR2 ANQGSEA. The CDR3 runs to 15 residues.

Many counts were recorded for this clonotype. The CDR3 region is CSVDPGASTDTQYF. Written as DNA, the CDR3 is TGCAGCGTTGACCCAGGAGCTAGCACAGATACGCAGTATTTT. The chain combines TRBV29-1 with TRBJ2-3; the D is unclear. Deletions cut 3 bases from V and 0 bases from J, with 10 bases between. Germline assignment: CDR1 SQVTM and CDR2 ANQGSEA. The length of the CDR3 is 14 residues.

In its sample, this clonotype was seen a few times. V and J are TRBV12-3 or TRBV12-4 and TRBJ2-1; no firm D call. The V gene lost 1 base and the J gene lost 9 bases, with 10 bases spanning the gap. This CDR3 has 13 residues. CDR3 bases: TGTGCCAGCAGTTTAGGGACGAGCAGTGAGCAGTTCTTC. This encodes CASSLGTSSEQFF.

This clonotype was counted only a few times. The gene calls are TRBV12-3 or TRBV12-4 and TRBJ2-3; weak D call: TRBD1 (5 bases). The CDR3 covers 14 residues. V lost 3 bases, J lost 5 bases, and 12 bases lay in between. CDR3 DNA sequence: TGTGCCAGCAGTTTTCCAGGGTTGGTAGATACGCAGTATTTT. It is translated as CASSFPGLVDTQYF.

This chain joins TRBV9 and TRBJ2-7, with TRBD1 identical over 10 bases. CDR1 is SGDLS and CDR2 is YYNGEE in the germline V gene. V shed 2 bases and J 3 bases; nucleotides not matched to a gene: 5. This CDR3 has 15 residues. Here the CDR3 reads CASSVGDRGYYEQYF. As DNA, the CDR3 is TGTGCCAGCAGCGTGGGGGACAGGGGATACTACGAGCAGTACTTC. Full variable domain (missing parts from reference TRBV9 and TRBJ2-7): DSGVTQTPKHLITATGQRVTLRCSPRSGDLSVYWYQQSLDQGLQFLIQYYNGEERAKGNILERFSAQQFPDLHSELNLSSLELGDSALYFCASSVGDRGYYEQYFGPGTRLTVT.

V is TRBV5-1 and J is TRBJ2-5; 11 bases are shared with TRBD2. V was clipped by 4 bases and J by 5 bases; unmatched bases: 7. CDR3 length: 15 amino acids. Germline V gives CDR1 SGHRS, CDR2 YFSETQ. CDR3 sequence: CASSVSGRAMETQYF. Here the CDR3 DNA reads TGCGCCAGCAGCGTTAGCGGGAGGGCCATGGAGACCCAGTACTTC.

The chain couples TRBV7-2 to TRBJ1-1, with TRBD1 matching 9 bases. The germline gives CDR1 SGHTA, CDR2 FQGNSA. J lost 3 bases, V lost 3 bases, and 8 bases had no gene match. CDR3 size: 16 residues. CDR3 protein: CASSLGQGVGYTEAFF. As DNA, the CDR3 is TGTGCCAGCAGCTTGGGACAGGGCGTTGGGTACACTGAAGCTTTCTTT.

This clonotype was counted between two and nine times. The V gene is TRBV6-5, the J gene TRBJ1-6; D possibly corresponds to TRBD1 (6 bases). Trimming left V 5 bases short and J 9 bases short, with 17 bases between. Germline-derived CDR1 and CDR2 are MNHEY and SVGAGI. CDR3 length: 15 amino acids. The CDR3 loop reads CASSLQYRVRSPLHF. In DNA, the CDR3 is TGTGCCAGCAGTCTCCAGTACAGGGTCCGTTCACCCCTCCACTTT.

This chain connects TRBV5-6 to TRBJ2-7; TRBD2 aligns across 7 bases. After removal of 4 bases from V and 6 bases from J, the junction contained 13 bases not matched to a gene. Per germline, CDR1 SGHDT and CDR2 YYEEEE. There are 15 residues in the CDR3. For the CDR3, the DNA is TGTGCCAGCAGCAAAATTGGGGCGGGAGTATCCGAGCAGTACTTC. Translating gives CASSKIGAGVSEQYF.

There are a few counts of this clonotype. The chain combines TRBV20-1 with TRBJ2-7, with 13 bases matching TRBD2. The V gene's germline CDR1 is DFQATT and CDR2 SNEGSKA (reference sequence). This CDR3 comprises 13 residues. The trim removed 5 bases at V and 2 bases at J, leaving 0 bases unmatched. The CDR3 DNA is TGCAGTGCTGGACTAGCGGGAGCCTACGAGCAGTACTTC. It is translated as CSAGLAGAYEQYF.

This clonotype was seen more than once but under ten times. V gene TRBV20-1 combines with J gene TRBJ1-2; 7 bases line up with TRBD1. Germline V gives CDR1 DFQATT, CDR2 SNEGSKA (reference sequence). The CDR3 consists of 14 residues. Trimming at V came to 1 base and at J to 4 bases, leaving 6 bases not matched to a gene. CDR3 amino acids: CSARGRGHGYGYTF. The CDR3 bases are TGCAGTGCTAGAGGGAGGGGGCACGGCTATGGCTACACCTTC.

This clonotype turned up a few times. The rearrangement joins TRBV20-1 to TRBJ1-2, with D perhaps matching TRBD1 (6 bases). The germline gives CDR1 DFQATT, CDR2 SNEGSKA (reference sequence). The germline V and J ends were trimmed by 3 bases and 4 bases, with 12 bases remaining between them. CDR3 size: 13 residues. The CDR3 loop is CSASPDRFYGYTF. DNA of the CDR3: TGCAGTGCTAGCCCCGACAGGTTCTATGGCTACACCTTC.

The chain employs TRBV28 and TRBJ2-4, with 9 positions matching TRBD1. CDR3 length: 12 residues. CDR1 and CDR2 (germline): MDHEN, SYDVKM. Trimming took 4 bases from V and 15 from J; bases not matched to a gene: 7. In DNA, the CDR3 is TGTGCCAGCAGTTCGACAGGGGGTCCAGTGTACTTC. This sequence encodes CASSSTGGPVYF.

This clonotype occurred a few times. The V call is TRBV5-1, the J call TRBJ1-4, with D possibly TRBD1 on 6 matching bases. Per germline, CDR1 SGHRS and CDR2 YFSETQ. The CDR3 totals 16 residues. Trimming took 1 base from V and 2 from J, leaving 12 bases between them. The CDR3 sequence: CASSLTPTGTNEKLFF. CDR3 DNA sequence: TGCGCCAGCAGCTTGACCCCGACAGGCACTAATGAAAAACTGTTTTTT.